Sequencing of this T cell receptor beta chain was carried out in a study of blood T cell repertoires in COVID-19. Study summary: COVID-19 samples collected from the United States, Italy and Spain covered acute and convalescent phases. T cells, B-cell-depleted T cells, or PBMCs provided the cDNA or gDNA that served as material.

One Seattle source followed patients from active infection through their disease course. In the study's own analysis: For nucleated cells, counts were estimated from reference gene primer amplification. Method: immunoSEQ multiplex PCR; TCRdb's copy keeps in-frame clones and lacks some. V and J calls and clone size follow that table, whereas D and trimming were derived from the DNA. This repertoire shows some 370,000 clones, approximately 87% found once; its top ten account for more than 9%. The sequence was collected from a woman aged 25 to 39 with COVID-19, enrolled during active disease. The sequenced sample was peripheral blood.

CDR3 nucleotide sequence: TGTGCCAGCTCACCAACTACAGGGTGGTCCTACGAGCAGTACTTC. Its translation: CASSPTTGWSYEQYF. The rearrangement links TRBV18 to TRBJ2-7; a possible D gene is TRBD1 (6 bases). The CDR3 has 15 residues. The ends were cut back, 2 bases at V and 1 base at J, with 12 bases in the middle. Germline CDR1 and CDR2: KGHSH and LQKENI. The entire variable domain, with the rest obtained from reference TRBV18 and TRBJ2-7, is as follows: NAGVMQNPRHLVRRRGQEARLRCSPMKGHSHVYWYRQLPEEGLKFMVYLQKENIIDESGMPKERFSAEFPKEGPSILRIQQVVRGDSAAYFCASSPTTGWSYEQYFGPGTRLTVT.